The 26 T cell receptor beta chains below were found in one sample sequenced in a study of shared clonotypes between healthy human individuals. Profiling relied on immunoSEQ multiplex PCR, and the TCRdb table lists in-frame clones only, not all of them. The sample records about a million clones, approximately 80% being singletons. Sequenced input: memory CD4+ T cells from PBMCs. Subset described: CD45RA-negative fraction. The source is a man younger than 30 in good health. Some clones in this sample may be carry-over from other donors' samples.

The chain uses TRBV18 and TRBJ1-4, with D unresolved. V was cut by 2 bases and J by 0 bases, with 10 bases left in between. Germline V gene sequence: CDR1 KGHSH, CDR2 LQKENI. The CDR3 is made up of 16 amino acids. Here the CDR3 DNA reads TGTGCCAGCTCACCATTAACGGGAGCAACTAATGAAAAACTGTTTTTT. Translation: CASSPLTGATNEKLFF.

The rearrangement uses TRBV29-1 and TRBJ1-2; D ambiguous. Trimming removed 5 bases from V and 3 bases from J, with 16 bases in between. The CDR3 is made up of 14 amino acids. Per germline, CDR1 SQVTM and CDR2 ANQGSEA. The CDR3 here is CSVRLPRWDYGYTF. In nucleotides, the CDR3 is TGCAGCGTTCGACTTCCGCGATGGGACTATGGCTACACCTTC. Full variable domain (rest looked up from reference TRBV29-1 and TRBJ1-2): SAVISQKPSRDICQRGTSLTIQCQVDSQVTMMFWYRQQPGQSLTLIATANQGSEATYESGFVIDKFPISRPNLTFSTLTVSNMSPEDSSIYLCSVRLPRWDYGYTFGSGTRLTVV.

V is TRBV28 and J is TRBJ1-2, with TRBD1 identical over 7 bases. Germline V gene data show CDR1 as MDHEN and CDR2 as SYDVKM. Trimming cost V 7 bases and J 8 bases; bases outside gene matches: 7. This CDR3 is 12 amino acids long. The CDR3 region is CASTPGGWGYTF. Here the CDR3 DNA reads TGTGCCAGCACCCCAGGGGGATGGGGCTACACCTTC.

The gene calls are TRBV9 and TRBJ2-2; TRBD2 matches 11 bases. The germline CDR1 and CDR2 sequences are SGDLS and YYNGEE. Losses at the gene ends were 6 bases for V and 5 bases for J; bases not matched to a gene: 9. This CDR3 contains 16 residues. The CDR3 loop is CASTKKGLAGTGELFF. CDR3 DNA sequence: TGTGCCAGCACCAAAAAAGGACTAGCGGGTACCGGGGAGCTGTTTTTT.

Only a few counts were recorded for this clone. This sequence joins TRBV20-1 and TRBJ1-1; D gene uncertain. V lost 6 bases, J lost 4 bases, and 9 bases lay in between. Germline values: CDR1 DFQATT, CDR2 SNEGSKA (reference sequence). CDR3 length equals 11 residues. The CDR3 region is CSAGRVTEAFF. Written as DNA, the CDR3 is TGCAGTGCAGGACGTGTCACTGAAGCTTTCTTT.

The J gene is TRBJ2-1, the V gene TRBV6-5; D not resolved. Germline V CDR1 and CDR2: MNHEY, SVGAGI. The CDR3 has 14 residues. V lost 6 bases, J lost 6 bases, and 15 bases lay in between. Here the CDR3 DNA reads TGTGCCAGCAGCTTCAGTTTTGGAACCAATGAGCAGTTCTTC. This translates into CASSFSFGTNEQFF.

Ten or more counts support this clone. The CDR3 region has the DNA TGTGCCAGCAGCTTAGTAAACCGGGAAACGACTGAAGCTTTCTTT. This encodes CASSLVNRETTEAFF. This sequence joins TRBV7-8 and TRBJ1-1; D gene ambiguous. The CDR3 covers 15 residues. The ends were cut back, 1 base at V and 5 bases at J, with 14 bases in the middle. The germline V gene has CDR1 SGHVS and CDR2 FQNEAQ. Based on the CDR3 plus reference TRBV7-8 and TRBJ1-1, the full variable domain is GAGVSQSPRYKVAKRGQDVALRCDPISGHVSLFWYQQALGQGPEFLTYFQNEAQLDKSGLPSDRFFAERPEGSVSTLKIQRTQQEDSAVYLCASSLVNRETTEAFFGQGTRLTVV.

The V call is TRBV7-2, the J call TRBJ1-2, with 11 bases matching TRBD1. Trimming took 6 bases from V and 7 from J; bases not matched to a gene: 7. The CDR3 spans 14 residues. CDR1 SGHTA and CDR2 FQGNSA come from the germline V gene. CDR3 nucleotides: TGTGCCAGCAGGGCAGGACAGGGGGCTGGTGGCTACACCTTC. This gives the protein CASRAGQGAGGYTF.

The rearrangement joins TRBV27 to TRBJ1-6; D unresolved. This CDR3 is built from 12 residues. V was cut by 2 bases and J by 8 bases, with 4 bases left in between. The germline V gene encodes CDR1 MNHEY and CDR2 SMNVEV (reference sequence). The CDR3 DNA is TGTGCCAGCAGTTTAGGGGATTCACCCCTCCACTTT. This codes for CASSLGDSPLHF.

The rearrangement joins TRBV28 to TRBJ1-1, with a possible D match to TRBD1 (6 bases). This CDR3 region has 14 residues. Per germline, CDR1 MDHEN and CDR2 SYDVKM. V lost 2 bases and J 3 bases, leaving 10 bases between the germline ends. The CDR3 loop is CASSLRNRDTEAFF. The DNA of the CDR3 is TGTGCCAGCAGTTTACGGAACAGGGACACTGAAGCTTTCTTT.

CDR3 region: CASSQTHASDSVKNIQYF. In DNA, the CDR3 is TGTGCCAGCAGCCAAACGCATGCCTCAGACTCGGTCAAAAACATTCAGTACTTC. The chain links TRBV4-2 to TRBJ2-4; D unresolved. Looked up from germline, CDR1 is LGHNA and CDR2 is YNFKEQ. The CDR3 runs to 18 residues. Trimming took off 2 bases at V and 3 bases at J, with 20 bases between the two ends.

The gene calls are TRBV4-1 and TRBJ2-1, with D possibly being TRBD2 (6 bases). CDR3 size: 15 residues. Germline V gene data show CDR1 as MGHRA and CDR2 as YSYEKL. Trimming took 0 bases from V and 5 from J, leaving 11 bases between them. The CDR3 bases are TGCGCCAGCAGCCAAGATCAAGGAGGGGACAATGAGCAGTTCTTC. It encodes CASSQDQGGDNEQFF.

The chain joins TRBV4-1 to TRBJ1-5, with TRBD1 as a possible D gene (5 bases). The CDR3 runs 15 residues. The germline V gene encodes CDR1 MGHRA and CDR2 YSYEKL. V lost 2 bases and J lost 7, with 15 bases in between. As DNA, the CDR3 is TGCGCCAGCAGCCAAATACAGGAGACTGGGCAGCCCCAGCATTTT. Its protein is CASSQIQETGQPQHF.

In its sample, this clone was seen many times. The V gene is TRBV13, the J gene TRBJ2-4, with TRBD1 matching 7 bases. Germline-derived CDR1 and CDR2 are PRHDT and FYEKMQ (reference sequence). The CDR3 loop spans 16 amino acids. V lost 4 bases, J lost 9 bases, and 15 bases stayed unmatched. The CDR3 loop is CASSSAQGGGDPIQYF. The CDR3 coding sequence is TGTGCCAGCAGCTCGGCACAAGGGGGCGGAGACCCCATTCAGTACTTC.

The gene calls are TRBV5-4 and TRBJ2-1; D call uncertain. Between the trimmed V and J ends, which lost 1 base and 2 bases, there was a span of 10 bases. CDR1 is SGHNT and CDR2 is YYREEE in the germline V gene (reference sequence). The CDR3 spans 15 residues. CDR3 nucleotide sequence: TGTGCCAGCAGCTTGTGGACCCTAACCTACAATGAGCAGTTCTTC. Residues: CASSLWTLTYNEQFF.

V and J are TRBV7-6 and TRBJ2-1; 11 bases line up with TRBD2. This CDR3 has 17 residues. V lost 5 bases to trimming and J lost 9 bases; unmatched junction nucleotides: 15. CDR1 SGHVS and CDR2 FNYEAQ come from the germline V gene. This chain's CDR3 is CASSPRAGTSGVGEQFF. The CDR3 DNA sequence: TGTGCCAGCAGCCCCCGGGCCGGGACTAGCGGTGTTGGTGAGCAGTTCTTC.

This clone has a count of ten or more. This chain links TRBV5-4 with TRBJ1-4; D might be TRBD1 (5 bases). Trimming shortened V by 2 bases and J by 4 bases, and 9 bases separated the two germline ends. This CDR3 contains 14 residues. Looked up from germline, CDR1 is SGHNT and CDR2 is YYREEE (reference sequence). As DNA, the CDR3 is TGTGCCAGCAGCTTCCAGGGAAGTAATGAAAAACTGTTTTTT. Its translation: CASSFQGSNEKLFF.

The chain carries TRBV28 and TRBJ2-1, with D maybe TRBD2 (5 bases). Germline-derived CDR1 and CDR2 are MDHEN and SYDVKM. The CDR3 spans 15 residues. V lost 6 bases and J 0 bases, leaving 12 bases between the germline ends. CDR3 region: CASSSDWRSYNEQFF. The CDR3 DNA reads as TGTGCCAGCAGCTCGGACTGGCGCTCCTACAATGAGCAGTTCTTC.

The gene calls are TRBV19 and TRBJ2-2; D unresolved. Germline CDR1 and CDR2: LNHDA and SQIVND (reference sequence). With 6 bases removed from V and 4 bases from J, the gap between germline ends came to 15 bases. CDR3 length equals 15 residues. CDR3 sequence reads: CASSPAGAPTGELFF. CDR3 nucleotides: TGTGCCAGTAGCCCTGCAGGTGCCCCCACCGGGGAGCTGTTTTTT.

This clone turned up a few times. The CDR3 spells CASSQDLGRVAMKQYF. DNA of the CDR3: TGCGCCAGCAGCCAAGATTTAGGACGGGTGGCTATGAAGCAGTACTTC. The V call is TRBV4-1, the J call TRBJ2-7; D is uncertain. Trimming cost V 0 bases and J 8 bases, with 20 bases left between them. The length of the CDR3 is 16 residues. Germline CDR1 reads MGHRA; CDR2 reads YSYEKL.

This clone has more than one count but fewer than ten. The same CDR3 is also encoded by other DNA sequences in this sample. The V call is TRBV5-1, the J call TRBJ2-5; D remains unclear. The CDR3 sequence is 13 residues long. The V and J ends lost 4 bases and 1 base respectively, with 8 bases between them. Germline loops: CDR1 SGHRS, CDR2 YFSETQ. The CDR3 coding sequence is TGCGCCAGCAGCCCGGGTGCCCAAGAGACCCAGTACTTC. It specifies CASSPGAQETQYF.

V gene TRBV28 combines with J gene TRBJ1-4; no firm D call. In germline, CDR1 is MDHEN, CDR2 SYDVKM. The V and J ends lost 6 bases and 8 bases respectively, with 16 bases between them. The CDR3 has 14 residues. In nucleotides, the CDR3 is TGTGCCAGCAGCCCCTACGGTGGAGTAGAAAAACTGTTTTTT. It translates to CASSPYGGVEKLFF.

Comment on this clone: A much larger clone lies one base from this, so it may be a read error. The V gene is TRBV5-1, the J gene TRBJ2-5, with 15 bases aligning to TRBD2. CDR1 and CDR2 (germline): SGHRS, YFSETQ. This CDR3 spans 17 amino acids. Trimming cost V 2 bases and J 5 bases; bases outside gene matches: 7. CDR3 DNA: TGCGCCAGCAGCTTCTCTGGACTAGCGGGAGGGGGGGAGACCCAGTACTTC. The encoded protein is CASSFSGLAGGGETQYF. Full variable domain (rest looked up from reference TRBV5-1 and TRBJ2-5): KAGVTQTPRYLIKTRGQQVTLSCSPISGHRSVSWYQQTPGQGLQFLFEYFSETQRNKGNFPGRFSGRQFSNSRSEMNVSTLELGDSALYLCASSFSGLAGGGETQYFGPGTRLLVL.

In regard to this clone: A much more abundant neighbour one base away suggests this may be a read error. The chain combines TRBV11-2 with TRBJ2-5; D not resolved. Germline V lookup: CDR1 SGHAT, CDR2 FQNNGV. This CDR3 is 12 amino acids long. V shed 0 bases and J shed 5 bases, with 4 bases lying between them. The CDR3 loop is CASSLEWETQYF. The CDR3 DNA follows: TGTGCCAGCAGCTTAGAATGGGAGACCCAGTACTTC.

The chain links TRBV28 to TRBJ1-2; TRBD1 might be the D (6 bases). Germline lookup yields CDR1 MDHEN and CDR2 SYDVKM. The CDR3 length is 17 residues. The ends were cut back, 6 bases at V and 4 bases at J, with 24 bases in the middle. This CDR3 is CASSPPVGLLRGYGYTF. The CDR3 DNA sequence: TGTGCCAGCAGCCCCCCCGTGGGTCTCCTCAGGGGCTATGGCTACACCTTC.

This sequence joins TRBV7-9 and TRBJ2-7, with D uncertain. The germline V gene has CDR1 SEHNR and CDR2 FQNEAQ (reference sequence). The CDR3 extends over 14 amino acids. The V end was cut by 5 bases, the J end by 1 base, with 12 bases between. In DNA, the CDR3 is TGTGCCAGCAGCGATAGGACGATTTCCTACGAGCAGTACTTC. This codes for CASSDRTISYEQYF.